The rows below give T cell receptor beta chains drawn from one sample of a study of graft-versus-host responses after intestinal transplantation. Clones were read by immunoSEQ multiplex PCR, and TCRdb kept only the in-frame ones, dropping some. The sample lists tens of thousands of clones, about 93% occurring once. Their antigen targets remain unknown. The source material was unstimulated CD8+ T cells sorted from spleen or lymph node cells, sampled before transplant. Source of these receptors: a human donor who was the organ donor for an intestinal transplant. Each CDR3 is given with its conserved first and last residue. A D gene is named only where the DNA matches it firmly. The listing skips clone size in some rows; elsewhere it reads once, few, many or a size class.

>TRBV4-1|TRBJ2-7|-|TRBD2
TGCGCCAGCAGCCTTAGACTAGCGCCAAACTCCTACGAGCAGTACTTC
CASSLRLAPNSYEQYF
>TRBV7-2|TRBJ1-1|-|-
TGTGCCAGCAGCGATGGGGGGTTGTTGTCCTCCGCTGAAGCTTTCTTT
CASSDGGLLSSAEAFF
>TRBV7-8|TRBJ2-7|-|-
TGTGCCAGCAGCCCTAGGGGGGCTGAGGAGCAGTACTTC
CASSPRGAEEQYF
>TRBV6-6|TRBJ2-1|-|-
TGTGCCAGCAGATATACCGGGTTTTACAATGAGCAGTTCTTC
CASRYTGFYNEQFF
>TRBV7-3|TRBJ2-3|-|-
TGTGCCAGCAGCTCGACCGGAGGGAGCACAGATACGCAGTATTTT
CASSSTGGSTDTQYF
>TRBV11-2|TRBJ2-7|-|TRBD2
TGTGCCAGCAGCTTAGGGACTAGCTACGAGCAGTACTTC
CASSLGTSYEQYF
>TRBV7-6|TRBJ2-7|-|TRBD2
TGTGCCAGCAGCCCCGGGACTAGCGGCTACGAGCAGTACTTC
CASSPGTSGYEQYF
>TRBV9|TRBJ2-1|-|-
TGTGCCAGCAGCCCCGATGGGTGGAGGCAGTTCTTC
CASSPDGWRQFF
>TRBV9|TRBJ1-2|-|TRBD1
TGTGCCAGCAGCGCCTACTCGGACAGGGTCGACGGCTACACCTTC
CASSAYSDRVDGYTF
>TRBV6-4|TRBJ2-3|-|TRBD1
TGTGCCAGCAGTGACTCGAGGCAGGGGGCCAGCACAGATACGCAGTATTTT
CASSDSRQGASTDTQYF
>TRBV9|TRBJ2-1|-|TRBD2
TGTGCCAGCAGCTCCAAATCTGGCGGGAGGGCCTACTACAATGAGCAGTTCTTC
CASSSKSGGRAYYNEQFF
>TRBV7-9|TRBJ1-1|-|-
TGTGCCAGCAACTCTCAGGGAAAAACTGAAGCTTTCTTT
CASNSQGKTEAFF
>TRBV5-4|TRBJ2-3|-|-
TGTGCCAGCAGCTTGCTTCAGGCAGGGCGGAGGACAGATACGCAGTATTTT
CASSLLQAGRRTDTQYF
>TRBV11-2|TRBJ2-3|-|TRBD2
TGTGCCAGCAACTTATACGGGAGGGTGGCAGATACGCAGTATTTT
CASNLYGRVADTQYF
>TRBV15|TRBJ1-2|-|-
TGTGCCACCAGCAGCCGCGGACAGAACTATGGCTACACCTTC
CATSSRGQNYGYTF
>TRBV7-9|TRBJ2-1|once|-
TGTGCCAGCAGCTTAGAACCAGAGCAGTTCTTC
CASSLEPEQFF
>TRBV6-5|TRBJ2-7|once|-
TGTGCCAGCGAATACGGCTACGAGCAGTACTTC
CASEYGYEQYF
>TRBV28|TRBJ2-1|-|-
TGTGCCAGCAGTCCCCTCAATGAGCAGTTCTTC
CASSPLNEQFF
>TRBV28|TRBJ2-1|-|TRBD1
TGTGCCAGCAGCCTCGGACAGGGAGCCTCCAATGAGCAGTTCTTC
CASSLGQGASNEQFF
>TRBV28|TRBJ2-3|-|TRBD1
TGTGCCAGCAGTCCACCGGACAGGGGGCGAGGCACAGATACGCAGTATTTT
CASSPPDRGRGTDTQYF
>TRBV5-5|TRBJ1-1|-|-
TGTGCCAGCAGCTTGCGTCCAACAGGGTTGGGGAACACTGAAGCTTTCTTT
CASSLRPTGLGNTEAFF
>TRBV28|TRBJ2-7|-|-
TGTGCCAGCAGTCCAGGGACTTATTCCTACGAGCAGTACTTC
CASSPGTYSYEQYF
>TRBV27|TRBJ2-7|-|-
TGTGCCAGCAAAGAACAGGCGAACTACTACGAGCAGTACTTC
CASKEQANYYEQYF
>TRBV7-9|TRBJ2-3|once|-
TGTGCCAGCAGCAGTCGAAAATCCAGGGATACGCAGTATTTT
CASSSRKSRDTQYF
>TRBV29-1|TRBJ2-7|-|TRBD2
TGCAGCGTTGAATTTGGGACTAACTTATACGAGCAGTACTTC
CSVEFGTNLYEQYF
>TRBV6-5|TRBJ2-5|-|-
TGTGCCACCGATAGCGGCTCGGGGGCCCAGTACTTC
CATDSGSGAQYF
>TRBV4-1|TRBJ2-3|-|-
TGCGCCAGCAGCCTGTCAGCCCGGGGAAATACGCAGTATTTT
CASSLSARGNTQYF
>TRBV29-1|TRBJ2-1|-|TRBD2
TGCAGCGTTGTACGAGAGGCGGGAGGGCCCACCTACAATGAGCAGTTCTTC
CSVVREAGGPTYNEQFF
>TRBV4-2|TRBJ2-7|once|TRBD2
TGTGCCAGCAGCCAAGCGGCTAGCGGGAACCACGAGCAGTACTTC
CASSQAASGNHEQYF
>TRBV5-8|TRBJ2-7|-|-
TGTGCGGGTGGCGAACTTCCAGTCGAGCAGTACTTC
CAGGELPVEQYF
>TRBV18|TRBJ1-5|-|-
TGTGCCAGCTCACCAGGAGGAAGTAGCAATCAGCCCCAGCATTTT
CASSPGGSSNQPQHF
>TRBV9|TRBJ2-3|-|TRBD1
TGTGCCAGCAGCGTAGGACAGGGAGATACGCAGTATTTT
CASSVGQGDTQYF
>TRBV5-5|TRBJ2-5|-|-
TGTGCCAGCAGCTCACTTGGGTTACAAGAGACCCAGTACTTC
CASSSLGLQETQYF
>TRBV28|TRBJ2-7|-|-
TGTGCCAGCAGTTTATTCCCGGGGGCGCAGTACGAGCAGTACTTC
CASSLFPGAQYEQYF
>TRBV7-7|TRBJ2-1|-|TRBD2
TGTGCTAGCAGCTTACTAGCGGAGGGGACCTACAATGAGCAGTTCTTC
CASSLLAEGTYNEQFF
>TRBV11-2|TRBJ2-3|-|TRBD2
TGTGCCAGCAGCCACCTAGGACGGGGGGGACTCACAGATACGCAGTATTTT
CASSHLGRGGLTDTQYF
>TRBV4-3|TRBJ2-7|-|TRBD2
TGCGCCAGCAGCCAAGCAAGCGGGAGCCTCAACGAGCAGTACTTC
CASSQASGSLNEQYF
>TRBV20-1|TRBJ1-1|-|-
TGCGCGATTGGGGAAGGGGCTTTCTTT
CAIGEGAFF
>TRBV30|TRBJ2-7|-|TRBD1
TGTGCCTGGAGCTCTCGGGACAGGGGCTGGTACGAGCAGTACTTC
CAWSSRDRGWYEQYF
>TRBV5-4|TRBJ1-4|few|TRBD1
TGTGCCAGCAGCGCCACCGGGACAGGGACTGAAAAACTGTTTTTT
CASSATGTGTEKLFF
>TRBV27|TRBJ2-1|-|TRBD1
TGTGCCAGCAGTCCATACCAGGGGGCGAATGAGCAGTTCTTC
CASSPYQGANEQFF
>TRBV7-9|TRBJ2-4|-|-
TGTGCCAGCAGCTTAGGGGGGCAGGGGATAGCCAAAAACATTCAGTACTTC
CASSLGGQGIAKNIQYF